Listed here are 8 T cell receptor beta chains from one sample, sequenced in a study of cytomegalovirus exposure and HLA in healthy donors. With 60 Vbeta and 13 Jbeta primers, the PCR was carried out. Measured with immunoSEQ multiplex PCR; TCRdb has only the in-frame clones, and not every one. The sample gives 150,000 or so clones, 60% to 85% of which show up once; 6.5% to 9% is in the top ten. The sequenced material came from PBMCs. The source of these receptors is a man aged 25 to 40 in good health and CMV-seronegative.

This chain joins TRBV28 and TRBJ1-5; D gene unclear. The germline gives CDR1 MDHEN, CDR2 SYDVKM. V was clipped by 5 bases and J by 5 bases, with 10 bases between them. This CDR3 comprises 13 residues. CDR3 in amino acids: CASSQTQYQPQHF. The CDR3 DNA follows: TGTGCCAGCAGTCAGACTCAGTATCAGCCCCAGCATTTT.

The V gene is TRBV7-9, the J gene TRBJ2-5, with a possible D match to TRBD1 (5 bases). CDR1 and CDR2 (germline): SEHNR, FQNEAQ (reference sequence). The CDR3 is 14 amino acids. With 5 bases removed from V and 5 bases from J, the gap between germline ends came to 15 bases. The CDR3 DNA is TGTGCCAGCAGCATACTCCAGGGTGCCGAGACCCAGTACTTC. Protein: CASSILQGAETQYF.

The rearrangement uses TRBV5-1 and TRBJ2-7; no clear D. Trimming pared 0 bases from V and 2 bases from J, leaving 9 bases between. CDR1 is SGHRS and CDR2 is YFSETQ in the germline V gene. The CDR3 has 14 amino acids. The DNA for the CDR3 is TGCGCCAGCAGCTTGGCCCAAGACACCTACGAGCAGTACTTC. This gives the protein CASSLAQDTYEQYF.

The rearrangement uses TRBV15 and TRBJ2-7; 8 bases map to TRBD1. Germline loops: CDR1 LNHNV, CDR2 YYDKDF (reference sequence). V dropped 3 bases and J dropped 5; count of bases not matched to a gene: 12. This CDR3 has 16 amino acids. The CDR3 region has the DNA TGTGCCACCAGCAGTATAGGAACAGGGGGTATCGACGAGCAGTACTTC. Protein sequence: CATSSIGTGGIDEQYF.

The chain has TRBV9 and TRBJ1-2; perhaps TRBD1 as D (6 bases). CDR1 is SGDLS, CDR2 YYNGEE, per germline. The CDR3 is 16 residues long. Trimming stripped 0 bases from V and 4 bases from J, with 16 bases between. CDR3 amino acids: CASSVGDTPGGYGYTF. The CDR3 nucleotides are TGTGCCAGCAGCGTAGGGGACACCCCGGGAGGCTATGGCTACACCTTC.

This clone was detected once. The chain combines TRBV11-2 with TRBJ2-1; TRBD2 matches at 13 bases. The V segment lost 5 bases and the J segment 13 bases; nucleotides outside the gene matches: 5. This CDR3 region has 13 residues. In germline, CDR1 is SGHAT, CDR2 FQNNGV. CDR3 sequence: CASSPLAGGGQFF. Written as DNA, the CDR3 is TGTGCCAGCAGCCCACTAGCGGGAGGGGGTCAGTTCTTC.

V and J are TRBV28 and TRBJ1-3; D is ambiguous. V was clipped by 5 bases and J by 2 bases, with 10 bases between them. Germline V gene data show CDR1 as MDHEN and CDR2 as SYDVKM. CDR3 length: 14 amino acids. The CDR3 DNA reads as TGTGCCAGCAGTCCGGCCGGGGCTGGAAACACCATATATTTT. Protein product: CASSPAGAGNTIYF. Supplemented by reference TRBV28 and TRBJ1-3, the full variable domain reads DVKVTQSSRYLVKRTGEKVFLECVQDMDHENMFWYRQDPGLGLRLIYFSYDVKMKEKGDIPEGYSVSREKKERFSLILESASTNQTSMYLCASSPAGAGNTIYFGEGSWLTVV.

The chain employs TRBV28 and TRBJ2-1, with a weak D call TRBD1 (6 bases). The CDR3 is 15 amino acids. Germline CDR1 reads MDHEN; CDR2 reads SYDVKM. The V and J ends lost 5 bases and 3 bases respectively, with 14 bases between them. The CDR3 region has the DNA TGTGCCAGCAGTCCCGCGCCACAGGGCTACAATGAGCAGTTCTTC. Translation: CASSPAPQGYNEQFF.